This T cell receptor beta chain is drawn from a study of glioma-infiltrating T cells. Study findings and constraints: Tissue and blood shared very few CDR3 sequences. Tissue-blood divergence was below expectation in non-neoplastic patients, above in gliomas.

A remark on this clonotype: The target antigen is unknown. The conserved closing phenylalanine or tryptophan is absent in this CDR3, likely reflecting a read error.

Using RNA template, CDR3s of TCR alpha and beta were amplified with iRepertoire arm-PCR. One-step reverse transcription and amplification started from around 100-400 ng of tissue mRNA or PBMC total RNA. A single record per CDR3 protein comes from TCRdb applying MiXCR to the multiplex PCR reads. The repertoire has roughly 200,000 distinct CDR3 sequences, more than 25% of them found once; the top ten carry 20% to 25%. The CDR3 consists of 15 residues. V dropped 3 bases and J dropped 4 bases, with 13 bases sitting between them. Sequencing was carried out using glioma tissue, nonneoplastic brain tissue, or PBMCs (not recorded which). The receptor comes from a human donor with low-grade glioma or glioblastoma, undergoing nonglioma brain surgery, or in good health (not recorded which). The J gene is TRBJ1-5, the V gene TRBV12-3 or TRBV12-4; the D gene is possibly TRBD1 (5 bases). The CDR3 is CASSLGQGPNQPQHL. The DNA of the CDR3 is TGTGCCAGCAGTTTGGGTCAGGGCCCAAATCAGCCCCAGCATTTG.